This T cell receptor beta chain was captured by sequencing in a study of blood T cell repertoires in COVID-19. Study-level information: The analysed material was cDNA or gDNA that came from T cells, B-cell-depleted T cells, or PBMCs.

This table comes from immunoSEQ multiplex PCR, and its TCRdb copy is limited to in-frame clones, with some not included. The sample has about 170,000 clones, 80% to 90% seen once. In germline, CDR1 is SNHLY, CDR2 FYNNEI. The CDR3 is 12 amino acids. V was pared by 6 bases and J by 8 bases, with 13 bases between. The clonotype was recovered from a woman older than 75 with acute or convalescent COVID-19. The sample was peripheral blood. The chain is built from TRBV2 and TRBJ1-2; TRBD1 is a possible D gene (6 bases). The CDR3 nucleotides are TGTGCCAGCAGGTACCACAGGGACGGCTACACCTTC. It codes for CASRYHRDGYTF. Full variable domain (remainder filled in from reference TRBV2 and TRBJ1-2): EPEVTQTPSHQVTQMGQEVILRCVPISNHLYFYWYRQILGQKVEFLVSFYNNEISEKSEIFDDQFSVERPDGSNFTLKIRSTKLEDSAMYFCASRYHRDGYTFGSGTRLTVV.